Listed below are T cell receptor beta chains from one sample, sequenced in a study of T cells in Graves' hyperthyroidism and ophthalmopathy. One entry per CDR3 protein results from TCRdb running MiXCR on the multiplex PCR reads. The sample carries a few hundred thousand distinct CDR3 sequences, roughly 46% recorded once. Sequenced: peripheral blood or thyroid tissue (not recorded which). Source of these receptors: a woman aged 18-29 years with Graves' hyperthyroidism. CDR3s include the opening cysteine and the closing phenylalanine or tryptophan. A D gene is named only where the DNA matches it firmly. For some rows the clone size is stated as once, few or many, or as a class when expanded; others skip it.

j_gene: TRBJ1-1; d_gene: NA; len: 13; v_gene: TRBV7-8; abundance: many; CDR3nt: TGTGCCAGCAGCGAACAGGATTCCACTGAAGCTTTCTTT; CDR3aa: CASSEQDSTEAFF
j_gene: TRBJ2-7; d_gene: TRBD2; len: 19; v_gene: TRBV4-1; abundance: many; CDR3nt: TGCGCCAGCAGCCAAGATTTAGGCCTAGCGGGCTTCGATGCCTACGAGCAGTACTTC; CDR3aa: CASSQDLGLAGFDAYEQYF
j_gene: TRBJ1-5; d_gene: NA; len: 16; v_gene: TRBV7-9; abundance: once; CDR3nt: TGCGCCAGCAGCCAAGAGGGACACTATAGCAATCAGCCCCAGCATTTT; CDR3aa: CASSQEGHYSNQPQHF
j_gene: TRBJ1-2; d_gene: NA; len: 14; v_gene: TRBV7-3; abundance: NA; CDR3nt: TGTGCCAGCAGCTTAAAAGTGGGCGCTAATGGCTACACCTTC; CDR3aa: CASSLKVGANGYTF
j_gene: TRBJ2-2; d_gene: NA; len: 15; v_gene: TRBV7-2; abundance: many; CDR3nt: TGTGCCAGCAGCTGGGACGCTTCGAACACCGGGGAGCTGTTTTTT; CDR3aa: CASSWDASNTGELFF
j_gene: TRBJ2-7; d_gene: TRBD2; len: 13; v_gene: TRBV29-1; abundance: NA; CDR3nt: TGCAGCGTCGGCGGACTAGCGTCATACGAGCAGTACTTC; CDR3aa: CSVGGLASYEQYF
j_gene: TRBJ2-7; d_gene: TRBD2; len: 17; v_gene: TRBV20-1; abundance: many; CDR3nt: TGCAGTGCTGGAGGACTAGCGGGAGTTAACCCTCTCTACGAGCAGTACTTC; CDR3aa: CSAGGLAGVNPLYEQYF
j_gene: TRBJ2-1; d_gene: NA; len: 12; v_gene: TRBV14; abundance: NA; CDR3nt: TGTGCCAGCAGCCAACAAAATATTGAGCAGTTCTTC; CDR3aa: CASSQQNIEQFF
j_gene: TRBJ2-2; d_gene: NA; len: 14; v_gene: TRBV5-1; abundance: NA; CDR3nt: TGCGCCAGCAGCTTGGCTGGGGACTCCGGGGAGCTGTTTTTT; CDR3aa: CASSLAGDSGELFF
j_gene: TRBJ2-7; d_gene: TRBD1; len: 16; v_gene: TRBV2; abundance: NA; CDR3nt: TGTGCCAGCAGTTTCTCCGGGACAGGACGTGGCTACGAGCAGTACTTC; CDR3aa: CASSFSGTGRGYEQYF
j_gene: TRBJ1-1; d_gene: NA; len: 12; v_gene: TRBV5-1; abundance: few; CDR3nt: TGCGCCAGCACATTTGCGGGGAGGGAAGCTTTCTTT; CDR3aa: CASTFAGREAFF
j_gene: TRBJ1-2; d_gene: NA; len: 13; v_gene: TRBV3-1; abundance: many; CDR3nt: TGTGCCAGCAGCCATCGGGAGGGGCGTGGCTACACCTTC; CDR3aa: CASSHREGRGYTF
j_gene: TRBJ2-2; d_gene: TRBD1; len: 14; v_gene: TRBV29-1; abundance: NA; CDR3nt: TGCAGCGCTAGACAGGGGGTGGACACCGGGGAGCTGTTTTTT; CDR3aa: CSARQGVDTGELFF
j_gene: TRBJ2-7; d_gene: TRBD1; len: 14; v_gene: TRBV2; abundance: many; CDR3nt: TGTGCCAGCAGGGAGGGACAGGGAACAGACGAGCAGTACTTC; CDR3aa: CASREGQGTDEQYF
j_gene: TRBJ2-7; d_gene: NA; len: 14; v_gene: TRBV6-1; abundance: NA; CDR3nt: TGTGCCAGCTCACCAGTGTTGAGCTACTACGAGCAGTACTTC; CDR3aa: CASSPVLSYYEQYF
j_gene: TRBJ1-6; d_gene: NA; len: 15; v_gene: TRBV7-2; abundance: NA; CDR3nt: TGTGCCAGCAGTCAGTGGGGGGCCATTAACTCACCCCTCCACTTT; CDR3aa: CASSQWGAINSPLHF
j_gene: TRBJ2-1; d_gene: NA; len: 13; v_gene: TRBV10-3; abundance: few; CDR3nt: TGTGCCATCAGTGAAGGGCAATACAATGAGCAGTTCTTC; CDR3aa: CAISEGQYNEQFF
j_gene: TRBJ1-2; d_gene: NA; len: 14; v_gene: TRBV6-5; abundance: NA; CDR3nt: TGTGCCAGCAGTTGGGCCGGAGCAACTAATGGCTACACCTTC; CDR3aa: CASSWAGATNGYTF
j_gene: TRBJ2-5; d_gene: NA; len: 14; v_gene: TRBV20-1; abundance: few; CDR3nt: TGCAGTGCTAGAGTAGGGACTTCACAAGAGACCCAGTACTTC; CDR3aa: CSARVGTSQETQYF
j_gene: TRBJ2-5; d_gene: TRBD2; len: 14; v_gene: TRBV10-3; abundance: NA; CDR3nt: TGTGCCAGCAGGGGGACTAGCGGGAGTGAGACCCAGTACTTC; CDR3aa: CASRGTSGSETQYF
j_gene: TRBJ1-2; d_gene: TRBD1; len: 14; v_gene: TRBV12-3/TRBV12-4; abundance: many; CDR3nt: TGTGCCAGCAGTTTAGGGACAGGGCCTTATGGCTACACCTTC; CDR3aa: CASSLGTGPYGYTF
j_gene: TRBJ1-5; d_gene: TRBD1; len: 17; v_gene: TRBV7-2; abundance: NA; CDR3nt: TGTGCCAGCAGCGACCCGGACAGGGGTCGGAGCAATCAGCCCCAGCATTTT; CDR3aa: CASSDPDRGRSNQPQHF
j_gene: TRBJ2-7; d_gene: TRBD1; len: 12; v_gene: TRBV7-9; abundance: many; CDR3nt: TGTGCCAGCCGGGACAGTACCTACGAGCAGTACTTC; CDR3aa: CASRDSTYEQYF
j_gene: TRBJ2-5; d_gene: NA; len: 17; v_gene: TRBV18; abundance: few; CDR3nt: TGTGCCAGCTCACCTGGATCCCCAGCGGGTGGGCAAGAGACCCAGTACTTC; CDR3aa: CASSPGSPAGGQETQYF
j_gene: TRBJ1-2; d_gene: TRBD1; len: 15; v_gene: TRBV9; abundance: NA; CDR3nt: TGTGCCAGCAGCGACCGGGGACAGGGGAACTATGGCTACACCTTC; CDR3aa: CASSDRGQGNYGYTF
j_gene: TRBJ2-5; d_gene: NA; len: 15; v_gene: TRBV6-5; abundance: NA; CDR3nt: TGTGCCAGCAGTTACTCAGAACAGAACCAAGAGACCCAGTACTTC; CDR3aa: CASSYSEQNQETQYF
j_gene: TRBJ1-3; d_gene: NA; len: 14; v_gene: TRBV20-1; abundance: many; CDR3nt: TGCAGTGCATGGGGGGGTGGCTCTGGAAACACCATATATTTT; CDR3aa: CSAWGGGSGNTIYF
j_gene: TRBJ1-4; d_gene: TRBD1; len: 14; v_gene: TRBV7-2; abundance: many; CDR3nt: TGTGCCAGCAGCAAGGACAGGGGATTGGAAAAACTGTTTTTT; CDR3aa: CASSKDRGLEKLFF
j_gene: TRBJ1-2; d_gene: TRBD1; len: 15; v_gene: TRBV30; abundance: NA; CDR3nt: TGTGCCTGGAGTACCCGGACAGGGGGCTTACGGGGCTACACCTTC; CDR3aa: CAWSTRTGGLRGYTF
j_gene: TRBJ2-1; d_gene: TRBD2; len: 13; v_gene: TRBV9; abundance: NA; CDR3nt: TGTGCCAGCAGCGCCTCCCTCGGGACTAGCAAGTTCTTC; CDR3aa: CASSASLGTSKFF
j_gene: TRBJ2-7; d_gene: TRBD1; len: 16; v_gene: TRBV6-5; abundance: many; CDR3nt: TGTGCCAGCAGCCGGAAGGGACAGATCTCCTCCTACGAGCAGTACTTC; CDR3aa: CASSRKGQISSYEQYF
j_gene: TRBJ2-1; d_gene: NA; len: 15; v_gene: TRBV20-1; abundance: few; CDR3nt: TGCAGTGCTAGAGATCCTAGGGGCGCTAAGAATGAGCAGTTCTTC; CDR3aa: CSARDPRGAKNEQFF
j_gene: TRBJ2-7; d_gene: NA; len: 14; v_gene: TRBV20-1; abundance: many; CDR3nt: TGCAGTGCTAGAGTTCCGGGACGGTCGGGGGAGCAGTACTTC; CDR3aa: CSARVPGRSGEQYF
j_gene: TRBJ2-5; d_gene: TRBD1; len: 17; v_gene: TRBV24-1; abundance: few; CDR3nt: TGTGCCACCAGTGACCCAAACCCAGGGGGCGCCGGAGAGACCCAGTACTTC; CDR3aa: CATSDPNPGGAGETQYF
j_gene: TRBJ1-2; d_gene: NA; len: 11; v_gene: TRBV14; abundance: NA; CDR3nt: TGTGCCAGCAGCCAAACCCAGGACCCTACCTTC; CDR3aa: CASSQTQDPTF
j_gene: TRBJ1-2; d_gene: TRBD1; len: 15; v_gene: TRBV5-6; abundance: NA; CDR3nt: TGTGCCGGCAGCGGCGGACAGGGTTATTCGCATGGCTACACCTTC; CDR3aa: CAGSGGQGYSHGYTF
j_gene: TRBJ2-5; d_gene: NA; len: 15; v_gene: TRBV4-2; abundance: many; CDR3nt: TGTGCCAGCAGCCAAGTGGCCGGAACTCGGGAGACCCAGTACTTC; CDR3aa: CASSQVAGTRETQYF
j_gene: TRBJ1-6; d_gene: TRBD1; len: 15; v_gene: TRBV7-8; abundance: NA; CDR3nt: TGTGCCAGCAGCCGAAGGGGACAGGGGAATTCACCCCTCCACTTT; CDR3aa: CASSRRGQGNSPLHF
j_gene: TRBJ2-3; d_gene: TRBD2; len: 16; v_gene: TRBV7-8; abundance: NA; CDR3nt: TGTGCCAGCACCCCGACTAGCGGGAGGGCCACAGATACGCAGTATTTT; CDR3aa: CASTPTSGRATDTQYF
j_gene: TRBJ2-7; d_gene: TRBD1; len: 16; v_gene: TRBV19; abundance: many; CDR3nt: TGTGCCAGTAGTTTCCCGGGACAGGCGAGCTCCTACGAGCAGTACTTC; CDR3aa: CASSFPGQASSYEQYF
j_gene: TRBJ2-7; d_gene: TRBD2; len: 14; v_gene: TRBV18; abundance: few; CDR3nt: TGTGCCAGCTCACCCCGGACTAGCGGGAACGAGCAGTACTTC; CDR3aa: CASSPRTSGNEQYF
j_gene: TRBJ2-1; d_gene: TRBD2; len: 12; v_gene: TRBV10-1; abundance: many; CDR3nt: TGCGCCAGCAGCCAGAGCGGGAACGAGCAGTTCTTC; CDR3aa: CASSQSGNEQFF
j_gene: TRBJ2-6; d_gene: TRBD2; len: 21; v_gene: TRBV4-2; abundance: NA; CDR3nt: TGTGCCAGCAGCCAAGACCTAGCGGGCGACCTCACTCTTTTAGGGGCCAACGTCCTGACTTTC; CDR3aa: CASSQDLAGDLTLLGANVLTF
j_gene: TRBJ2-5; d_gene: NA; len: 16; v_gene: TRBV10-3; abundance: NA; CDR3nt: TGTGCCATCAGTGAGCCGACGCTGCGGGGTCAAGAGACCCAGTACTTC; CDR3aa: CAISEPTLRGQETQYF
j_gene: TRBJ2-5; d_gene: TRBD2; len: 16; v_gene: TRBV4-2; abundance: NA; CDR3nt: TGTGCCAGCAGCCAAGATCCCAGCGGGAGCCCAGAGACCCAGTACTTC; CDR3aa: CASSQDPSGSPETQYF
j_gene: TRBJ1-1; d_gene: NA; len: 15; v_gene: TRBV2; abundance: NA; CDR3nt: TGTGCCAGCAGTCCACCCTGGGGGCGTAATACTGAAGCTTTCTTT; CDR3aa: CASSPPWGRNTEAFF
j_gene: TRBJ2-7; d_gene: NA; len: 11; v_gene: TRBV2; abundance: few; CDR3nt: TGTGCCAGCAGGACGGTCTACGAGCAGTACTTC; CDR3aa: CASRTVYEQYF
j_gene: TRBJ1-3; d_gene: NA; len: 14; v_gene: TRBV24-1; abundance: many; CDR3nt: TGTGCCACCGCCGACAGCTCGTCCAGAAACACCATATATTTT; CDR3aa: CATADSSSRNTIYF
j_gene: TRBJ1-4; d_gene: TRBD1; len: 13; v_gene: TRBV20-1; abundance: once; CDR3nt: TGCAGTGCTGAGGGACAGGGCGGTGAAAAACTGTTTTTT; CDR3aa: CSAEGQGGEKLFF
j_gene: TRBJ1-1; d_gene: NA; len: 11; v_gene: TRBV29-1; abundance: NA; CDR3nt: TGCAGCTTTTTGGACTTCCCTGAAGCTTTCTTT; CDR3aa: CSFLDFPEAFF
j_gene: TRBJ2-7; d_gene: TRBD2; len: 15; v_gene: TRBV29-1; abundance: NA; CDR3nt: TGCAGCGTTGAAGATCTAGCGGGAGGGCCATACGAGCAGTACTTC; CDR3aa: CSVEDLAGGPYEQYF
j_gene: TRBJ2-6; d_gene: TRBD1; len: 15; v_gene: TRBV3-1; abundance: NA; CDR3nt: TGTGCCAGCAGCTCCACAGGGGGCCGACCCAACGTCCTGACTTTC; CDR3aa: CASSSTGGRPNVLTF
j_gene: TRBJ1-4; d_gene: TRBD1; len: 15; v_gene: TRBV4-1; abundance: many; CDR3nt: TGCGCCAGCAGCCAAGGACAGGGGAATAATGAAAAACTGTTTTTT; CDR3aa: CASSQGQGNNEKLFF
j_gene: TRBJ2-7; d_gene: TRBD1; len: 17; v_gene: TRBV7-9; abundance: NA; CDR3nt: TGCGCCAGCAGCCAAGTGCCGGGACAGGGGATCAGCTACGAGCAGTACTTC; CDR3aa: CASSQVPGQGISYEQYF
j_gene: TRBJ2-7; d_gene: NA; len: 13; v_gene: TRBV2; abundance: many; CDR3nt: TGTGCCAACAGTGTAGGGCGGTCCTACGAGCAGTACTTC; CDR3aa: CANSVGRSYEQYF
j_gene: TRBJ2-6; d_gene: TRBD2; len: 18; v_gene: TRBV29-1; abundance: NA; CDR3nt: TGCAGCGTTGAGCTCCCATGGTCGGCCGGGGGGGGGGCCAACGTCCTGACTTTC; CDR3aa: CSVELPWSAGGGANVLTF
j_gene: TRBJ2-1; d_gene: NA; len: 12; v_gene: TRBV2; abundance: few; CDR3nt: TGTGCCAGCAGACGGGAAAACAATGAGCAGTTCTTC; CDR3aa: CASRRENNEQFF